This T cell receptor beta chain was sequenced for a study of blood T cell repertoires in COVID-19. Across the whole study: T cells, B-cell-depleted T cells, or PBMCs provided the cDNA or gDNA that served as material.

Method: immunoSEQ multiplex PCR; TCRdb's copy keeps in-frame clones and lacks some. The sample yields 76,000 or so clones, roughly nine tenths seen once. Looked up from germline, CDR1 is LNHDA and CDR2 is SQIVND (reference sequence). V was clipped by 4 bases and J by 3 bases, with 18 bases between them. The CDR3 covers 16 residues. This chain joins TRBV19 and TRBJ1-1; perhaps TRBD1 as D (5 bases). The receptor was derived from a man in his thirties or forties with acute or convalescent COVID-19. Material for sequencing was peripheral blood. In DNA, the CDR3 is TGTGCCAGTAGTAGCGGACATAAGAGCCAGGACACTGAAGCTTTCTTT. Its protein product is CASSSGHKSQDTEAFF. The complete variable domain, with remaining parts taken from reference TRBV19 and TRBJ1-1, reads DGGITQSPKYLFRKEGQNVTLSCEQNLNHDAMYWYRQDPGQGLRLIYYSQIVNDFQKGDIAEGYSVSREKKESFPLTVTSAQKNPTAFYLCASSSGHKSQDTEAFFGQGTRLTVV.